This T cell receptor beta chain was obtained from a study of early T cells in non-severe SARS-CoV-2 infection. Study summary: Sequencing of bulk RNA from unsorted whole blood was done, without chain pairing. Study results and limitations: Sequences matched to VDJdb favored anti-spike CD8 responses, while private and CD4 specificities were missed.

Unique molecular identifiers were affixed to single, distinct cDNA molecules. In TCRdb, the 5' RACE reads were re-called with MiXCR into one record per CDR3 protein. There are some 28,000 distinct CDR3 sequences in the sample; roughly a tenth occur only once, and around 13% lies in the top ten. Note on this clonotype: Its antigen is not known.

The CDR3 has 12 residues. V dropped 7 bases and J dropped 0 bases, with 7 bases sitting between them. Germline loops: CDR1 SGHVS, CDR2 FNYEAQ. The chain employs TRBV7-6 and TRBJ2-7, with D tentatively TRBD2 (5 bases). The sequence came from an adult who was a healthcare worker with PCR-confirmed SARS-CoV-2 infection or an uninfected control (not recorded which). Sequencing was performed on whole blood. Here the CDR3 DNA reads TGTGCCAGCAAGGGAGACTCCTACGAGCAGTACTTC. This encodes CASKGDSYEQYF.